The 31 T cell receptor beta chains reported below all come from one sample, sequenced in a study of blood T cell repertoires in COVID-19. Profiling relied on immunoSEQ multiplex PCR, and the TCRdb table lists in-frame clones only, not all of them. Among some 220,000 clones, around 84% were seen once, and the ten largest hold about 13%. The specimen sequenced was peripheral blood. The receptors here all came from a human donor in a cohort sampled during active COVID-19.

The genes are TRBV11-2 and TRBJ1-1; D might be TRBD1 (6 bases). Germline V CDR1 and CDR2: SGHAT, FQNNGV. The CDR3 covers 11 residues. Trimming stripped 5 bases from V and 6 bases from J, with 7 bases between. The CDR3 loop reads CASSHRAEAFF. The CDR3 DNA sequence: TGTGCCAGCAGCCACAGGGCTGAAGCTTTCTTT.

The chain links TRBV6-6 to TRBJ1-4; 8 nucleotides agree with TRBD1. CDR1 is MNHNY, CDR2 SVGAGI, per germline (reference sequence). V shed 6 bases, J shed 8 bases, and the junction held 8 bases outside the gene matches. The CDR3 covers 14 residues. Here the CDR3 DNA reads TGTGCCAGCAGGGCCACAGGGGGGGAAGAAAAACTGTTTTTT. Amino acid sequence: CASRATGGEEKLFF.

The V call is TRBV19, the J call TRBJ2-1, with a weak D call TRBD2 (7 bases). Germline CDR1 LNHDA, CDR2 SQIVND (reference sequence). This CDR3 region has 15 residues. Trimming pared 6 bases from V and 8 bases from J, leaving 20 bases between. CDR3 nucleotides: TGTGCCAGTAGCCTCGGGGGGCGCCGTAGGGATGAGCAGTTCTTC. Amino acids: CASSLGGRRRDEQFF.

The rearrangement joins TRBV28 to TRBJ1-2, with 7 bases lining up with TRBD1. The CDR3 is made up of 13 amino acids. J was trimmed by 8 bases and V by 2 bases; bases with no gene match: 5. Germline V gene data show CDR1 as MDHEN and CDR2 as SYDVKM. The CDR3 region is CASSLGTERGYTF. In nucleotides, the CDR3 is TGTGCCAGCAGTTTAGGGACAGAAAGGGGCTACACCTTC.

The chain has TRBV28 and TRBJ1-2, with a weak D call TRBD1 (6 bases). Deletions cut 8 bases from V and 0 bases from J, with 10 bases between. The length of the CDR3 is 13 residues. Looked up from germline, CDR1 is MDHEN and CDR2 is SYDVKM. DNA for the CDR3: TGTGCCAGCTATAGACAGGCTAACTATGGCTACACCTTC. Amino acid sequence: CASYRQANYGYTF.

This clone has a single count. The same CDR3 arises from other DNA sequences in this sample as well. The rearrangement links TRBV7-2 to TRBJ2-5, with D tentatively TRBD2 (6 bases). Germline V gives CDR1 SGHTA, CDR2 FQGNSA. This CDR3 is built from 13 residues. V dropped 1 base and J dropped 4 bases, with 7 bases sitting between them. The CDR3 sequence: CASSLGGGETQYF. The CDR3 DNA follows: TGTGCCAGCAGCTTAGGGGGAGGAGAGACCCAGTACTTC.

The V gene is TRBV19, the J gene TRBJ1-5; 7 bases map to TRBD1. CDR3 length equals 15 residues. V gave up 1 base and J gave up 7 bases; unmatched junction bases: 7. Germline CDR1 LNHDA, CDR2 SQIVND (reference sequence). CDR3 nucleotides: TGTGCCAGTAGTATAGTAGGGGCAGGGGGACAGCCCCAGCATTTT. Amino acid sequence: CASSIVGAGGQPQHF.

This chain connects TRBV7-8 to TRBJ2-6; no firm D call. The CDR3 is 19 residues long. V was pared by 7 bases and J by 0 bases, with 22 bases between. Germline CDR1 SGHVS, CDR2 FQNEAQ. This chain's CDR3 is CASTFSSVGRFSGANVLTF. In DNA form, the CDR3 reads TGTGCCAGCACCTTTAGTTCGGTGGGCAGGTTCTCTGGGGCCAACGTCCTGACTTTC.

This chain links TRBV7-8 with TRBJ1-5; 7 bases fit TRBD1. The CDR3 is 17 residues long. Germline assignment: CDR1 SGHVS and CDR2 FQNEAQ. V trimming: 2 bases; J trimming: 9 bases; junction bases outside the gene matches: 16. Written as DNA, the CDR3 is TGTGCCAGCAGCTTACTTCCCGGGCCAGGGGGACATCGGCCCCAGCATTTT. Translation: CASSLLPGPGGHRPQHF.

The genes are TRBV7-9 and TRBJ1-2; D not resolved. Germline CDR1 SEHNR, CDR2 FQNEAQ (reference sequence). The CDR3 runs to 14 residues. Trimming pared 1 base from V and 4 bases from J, leaving 10 bases between. The CDR3: CASSLENSLYGYTF. The CDR3 nucleotides read TGTGCCAGCAGCTTAGAAAACAGCCTCTATGGCTACACCTTC.

This chain connects TRBV7-9 to TRBJ1-4; 7 positions agree with TRBD1. The CDR3 has 15 amino acids. Germline V gene data show CDR1 as SEHNR and CDR2 as FQNEAQ (reference sequence). Unmatched junction bases numbered 10, after V lost 5 bases and J lost 7 bases. The CDR3 loop is CASSRGETGTEKLFF. The CDR3 nucleotides are TGTGCCAGCAGCAGAGGAGAGACAGGGACTGAAAAACTGTTTTTT.

In DNA, the CDR3 is TGTGCCAGCAGCTTGACCGGGAGGGCCCGGACTGAAGCTTTCTTT. Amino acids: CASSLTGRARTEAFF. This rearrangement joins TRBV5-4 to TRBJ1-1; D ambiguous. This CDR3 contains 15 residues. V lost 1 base, J lost 5 bases, and 15 bases lay in between. Germline lookup yields CDR1 SGHNT and CDR2 YYREEE (reference sequence).

This sequence joins TRBV5-1 and TRBJ2-2, with unresolved D. Germline V gene data show CDR1 as SGHRS and CDR2 as YFSETQ. The CDR3 contains 13 residues. Trimming removed 7 bases from V and 6 bases from J, with 13 bases in between. The CDR3 reads CASFNIRAGELFF. In nucleotides, the CDR3 is TGCGCCAGCTTCAATATTCGGGCCGGGGAGCTGTTTTTT.

This clone showed up just a few times. The chain links TRBV10-3 to TRBJ1-5; tentative D call: TRBD1 (6 bases). V lost 6 bases and J 3 bases, leaving 15 bases between the germline ends. The length of the CDR3 is 15 residues. From germline, CDR1 is ENHRY and CDR2 SYGVKD. For the CDR3, the DNA is TGTGCCATCAGCACGACAGGCCAGGCCAATCAGCCCCAGCATTTT. This translates into CAISTTGQANQPQHF.

The chain links TRBV5-1 to TRBJ1-3; D remains unclear. Germline CDR1 reads SGHRS; CDR2 reads YFSETQ. The CDR3 runs to 16 residues. The V gene lost 0 bases and the J gene lost 0 bases, with 10 bases spanning the gap. CDR3 amino acids: CASSLDVRSSGNTIYF. The DNA of the CDR3 is TGCGCCAGCAGCTTGGACGTACGGAGCTCTGGAAACACCATATATTTT. The full variable domain, with the rest looked up from reference TRBV5-1 and TRBJ1-3, is KAGVTQTPRYLIKTRGQQVTLSCSPISGHRSVSWYQQTPGQGLQFLFEYFSETQRNKGNFPGRFSGRQFSNSRSEMNVSTLELGDSALYLCASSLDVRSSGNTIYFGEGSWLTVV.

This clone has just one count. The J gene is TRBJ2-5, the V gene TRBV9; 8 bases map to TRBD1. CDR1 and CDR2 (germline): SGDLS, YYNGEE. There are 16 residues in the CDR3. Trimming at V came to 3 bases and at J to 8 bases, leaving 15 bases not matched to a gene. CDR3 loop: CASSEESGTGKRTQYF. The CDR3, as DNA: TGTGCCAGCAGCGAGGAGTCCGGGACAGGCAAGAGAACCCAGTACTTC.

The gene calls are TRBV28 and TRBJ2-6; TRBD1 matches at 7 bases. CDR1 and CDR2 from the germline V gene are MDHEN and SYDVKM. Trimming at V came to 6 bases and at J to 0 bases, leaving 8 bases not matched to a gene. The CDR3 is 17 residues long. CDR3 bases: TGTGCCAGCAGCTTAACTGGGGACAGCTCTGGGGCCAACGTCCTGACTTTC. This gives the protein CASSLTGDSSGANVLTF.

V usage is TRBV27 and J usage is TRBJ1-3; D gene unclear. CDR3 length: 13 residues. Germline V gene lookup returns CDR1 MNHEY and CDR2 SMNVEV (reference sequence). V lost 5 bases, J lost 0 bases, and 5 bases lay in between. CDR3: CASSPVSGNTIYF. DNA of the CDR3: TGTGCCAGCAGTCCGGTCTCTGGAAACACCATATATTTT.

J is TRBJ2-7 and V is TRBV14; possible D gene TRBD1, 5 bases. V was clipped by 4 bases and J by 4 bases, with 17 bases between them. The length of the CDR3 is 15 residues. Germline values: CDR1 SGHDN, CDR2 FVKESK. CDR3 DNA: TGTGCCAGCAGCCTCGCAGGGTGGCAAGCTTACGAGCAGTACTTC. As protein: CASSLAGWQAYEQYF.

This sequence joins TRBV7-3 and TRBJ2-3; 13 bases fit TRBD2. V shed 5 bases, J shed 3 bases, and the junction held 2 bases outside the gene matches. The CDR3 runs to 15 residues. Per the germline V gene, CDR1 is SGHTA and CDR2 is FQGTGA. The CDR3 here is CASSRTSGGTDTQYF. CDR3 sequence (DNA): TGTGCCAGCAGCCGGACTAGCGGGGGAACAGATACGCAGTATTTT.

The sample holds one count of this clone. This chain links TRBV7-9 with TRBJ1-2; TRBD1 matches 7 bases. Germline lookup yields CDR1 SEHNR and CDR2 FQNEAQ (reference sequence). The CDR3 length is 15 residues. Losses at the gene ends were 6 bases for V and 1 base for J; bases not matched to a gene: 8. The CDR3 spells CASSSEGQLNYGYTF. The CDR3 nucleotides are TGTGCCAGCAGTTCAGAGGGACAGCTTAACTATGGCTACACCTTC.

This clone was seen many times. V and J are TRBV7-6 and TRBJ1-3; TRBD1 matches 7 bases. The CDR3 sequence is 13 residues long. The germline V gene encodes CDR1 SGHVS and CDR2 FNYEAQ. Trimming cost V 0 bases and J 7 bases; bases outside gene matches: 0. The CDR3 loop is CASSLAQGNTIYF. Written as DNA, the CDR3 is TGTGCCAGCAGCTTAGCACAGGGGAACACCATATATTTT.

The rearrangement links TRBV27 to TRBJ2-7; 9 bases fit TRBD1. CDR3 length: 13 amino acids. V was pared by 5 bases and J by 6 bases, with 5 bases of the junction left unmatched. Germline V lookup: CDR1 MNHEY, CDR2 SMNVEV (reference sequence). CDR3 amino acids: CASSEGTGTEQYF. The CDR3 DNA reads as TGTGCCAGCAGTGAAGGGACAGGGACCGAGCAGTACTTC.

The chain is built from TRBV7-9 and TRBJ2-5; perhaps TRBD1 as D (8 bases). The germline CDR1 and CDR2 sequences are SEHNR and FQNEAQ (reference sequence). V shed 10 bases and J shed 5 bases, with 17 bases lying between them. This CDR3 has 13 residues. The CDR3 loop is CATPRGTGETQYF. DNA for the CDR3: TGTGCCACTCCGCGGGGGACAGGCGAGACCCAGTACTTC. Drawing the rest from reference TRBV7-9 and TRBJ2-5, the complete variable domain is DTGVSQNPRHKITKRGQNVTFRCDPISEHNRLYWYRQTLGQGPEFLTYFQNEAQLEKSRLLSDRFSAERPKGSFSTLEIQRTEQGDSAMYLCATPRGTGETQYFGPGTRLLVL.

This CDR3 reads CASSLDKGAVEQYF. CDR3 nucleotides: TGTGCCAGCAGCTTAGACAAGGGGGCGGTCGAGCAGTACTTC. V is TRBV7-2 and J is TRBJ2-7; 7 bases match TRBD1. CDR1 SGHTA and CDR2 FQGNSA come from the germline V gene. J lost 6 bases, V lost 1 base, and 6 bases had no gene match. The CDR3 is 14 amino acids.

The chain couples TRBV19 to TRBJ2-7; no clear D gene. Germline V gene lookup returns CDR1 LNHDA and CDR2 SQIVND (reference sequence). CDR3 length: 14 residues. Trimming stripped 5 bases from V and 0 bases from J, with 11 bases between. The CDR3 coding sequence is TGTGCCAGTAGTCCGAACCCTAGCTCCTACGAGCAGTACTTC. This gives the protein CASSPNPSSYEQYF.

This clone was observed a single time. The rearrangement links TRBV5-4 to TRBJ2-3; D is perhaps TRBD1 (6 bases). The CDR3 is 14 amino acids. Trimming shortened V by 3 bases and J by 1 base, and 9 bases separated the two germline ends. Germline V gene lookup returns CDR1 SGHNT and CDR2 YYREEE (reference sequence). The chain's CDR3 is CASSWDTGTDTQYF. Here the CDR3 DNA reads TGTGCCAGCAGCTGGGACACAGGCACAGATACGCAGTATTTT.

The CDR3 nucleotides are TGTGCCAGCAGCTCCGGGCGCCGGGAGAAAACCGGGGAGCTGTTTTTT. It specifies CASSSGRREKTGELFF. The rearrangement links TRBV11-3 to TRBJ2-2; tentatively, D is TRBD2 (6 bases). Trimming stripped 4 bases from V and 5 bases from J, with 17 bases between. Germline CDR1 SGHNT, CDR2 YENEEA. This CDR3 is built from 16 residues.

This clone was counted only a few times. The V call is TRBV6-5, the J call TRBJ1-2; D unclear. Trimming shortened V by 0 bases and J by 4 bases, and 12 bases separated the two germline ends. The CDR3 extends over 15 amino acids. Germline V gene data show CDR1 as MNHEY and CDR2 as SVGAGI. The CDR3 is CASSYSGSSGYGYTF. Here the CDR3 DNA reads TGTGCCAGCAGTTACTCGGGGAGTAGCGGCTATGGCTACACCTTC.

CDR3 residues: CASSLGGYGNTIYF. CDR3 DNA: TGTGCCAGCAGCTTGGGGGGGTACGGAAACACCATATATTTT. The genes are TRBV11-2 and TRBJ1-3, with D possibly being TRBD1 (5 bases). V lost 3 bases, J lost 4 bases, and 10 bases lay in between. The germline V gene encodes CDR1 SGHAT and CDR2 FQNNGV. This CDR3 spans 14 amino acids.

The CDR3, as DNA: TGTGCCACCAGCAGAGATCCTTTGACAGATACGCAGTATTTT. Its translation is CATSRDPLTDTQYF. The chain recombines TRBV15 with TRBJ2-3; D gene ambiguous. From germline, CDR1 is LNHNV and CDR2 YYDKDF (reference sequence). The CDR3 extends over 14 amino acids. Deletions cut 0 bases from V and 3 bases from J, with 7 bases between. Complete variable domain (other parts from reference TRBV15 and TRBJ2-3): DAMVIQNPRYQVTQFGKPVTLSCSQTLNHNVMYWYQQKSSQAPKLLFHYYDKDFNNEADTPDNFQSRRPNTSFCFLDIRSPGLGDTAMYLCATSRDPLTDTQYFGPGTRLTVL.